This TCR beta chain appears in the sequencing data of a study of blood T cell repertoires in COVID-19. Trimming took 7 bases from V and 5 from J, leaving 9 bases between them. The germline gives CDR1 MNHEY, CDR2 SVGAGI. The CDR3 is 12 residues long. TCRdb's copy holds only in-frame clones and misses some; the assay was immunoSEQ multiplex PCR. The sample carries some 260,000 clones, over 65% recorded once. Sequenced input: peripheral blood. The sequence derives from a woman of 80 years or more with acute or convalescent COVID-19. The chain employs TRBV6-5 and TRBJ1-5; a possible D gene is TRBD1 (5 bases). The CDR3 protein is CASKKGDQPQHF. The CDR3 DNA is TGTGCCAGCAAAAAAGGGGATCAGCCCCAGCATTTT.